A selection of T cell receptor beta chains follows, all from one sample in a study of T cell responses to AZD1222 COVID-19 vaccine. Sequencing used immunoSEQ multiplex PCR; TCRdb keeps in-frame clones, though not all of them. This table has some 250,000 clones, 85% to 95% appearing once. This specimen was peripheral blood, taken 28 days after the second AZD1222 dose. These receptors originate from an adult who received the AZD1222 COVID-19 vaccine. Both conserved end residues are part of each CDR3. A D gene is named only where the DNA matches it firmly. Some rows mark clone size as missing; the rest say once, few, many or name a class of expanded clone.

v_call: TRBV6-6; j_call: TRBJ1-2; d_call: .; clone_size: .; cdr3_nt: TGTGCCAGCGGGAGGGCGGAAGGCTACACCTTC; cdr3_aa: CASGRAEGYTF
v_call: TRBV29-1; j_call: TRBJ1-1; d_call: .; clone_size: .; cdr3_nt: TGCAGCGTCACGTCAACGACTGAAGCTTTCTTT; cdr3_aa: CSVTSTTEAFF
v_call: TRBV15; j_call: TRBJ2-7; d_call: .; clone_size: .; cdr3_nt: TGTGCCACCAGCAGAGGAGGGCGGGAGCAGTACTTC; cdr3_aa: CATSRGGREQYF
v_call: TRBV23-1; j_call: TRBJ1-4; d_call: .; clone_size: .; cdr3_nt: TGCGCCAGCAGCCGGGGGAAGGCTAATGAAAAACTGTTTTTT; cdr3_aa: CASSRGKANEKLFF
v_call: TRBV19; j_call: TRBJ2-2; d_call: .; clone_size: .; cdr3_nt: TGTGCCAGTAGTCTGACCGAGACCGGGGAGCTGTTTTTT; cdr3_aa: CASSLTETGELFF
v_call: TRBV18; j_call: TRBJ2-7; d_call: TRBD1; clone_size: .; cdr3_nt: TGTGCCAGCTCACCAGGGGGACAGGCCTACGAGCAGTACTTC; cdr3_aa: CASSPGGQAYEQYF
v_call: TRBV3-1/TRBV3-2; j_call: TRBJ2-1; d_call: TRBD1; clone_size: once; cdr3_nt: TGTGCCAGCAGCCACACAGGGGCATTGAGCTCCTACAATGAGCAGTTCTTC; cdr3_aa: CASSHTGALSSYNEQFF
v_call: TRBV12-3/TRBV12-4; j_call: TRBJ1-5; d_call: TRBD1; clone_size: once; cdr3_nt: TGTGCCAGCAGGCCGACAGGGAATCAGCCCCAGCATTTT; cdr3_aa: CASRPTGNQPQHF
v_call: TRBV3-1/TRBV3-2; j_call: TRBJ2-2; d_call: .; clone_size: .; cdr3_nt: TGTGCCAGCAGCCAAGCTGGCTACACCGGGGAGCTGTTTTTT; cdr3_aa: CASSQAGYTGELFF
v_call: TRBV7-9; j_call: TRBJ2-2; d_call: TRBD2; clone_size: .; cdr3_nt: TGTGCCAGCAGCTCCCTAGCGGGGGCCGCGAACACCGGGGAGCTGTTTTTT; cdr3_aa: CASSSLAGAANTGELFF
v_call: TRBV7-9; j_call: TRBJ2-1; d_call: .; clone_size: .; cdr3_nt: TGTGCCAGCAGCTCCCTGAGGGGCAGCTCCTACAATGAGCAGTTCTTC; cdr3_aa: CASSSLRGSSYNEQFF
v_call: TRBV27; j_call: TRBJ2-7; d_call: .; clone_size: .; cdr3_nt: TGTGCCAGCAGTCCGCCGGGCCTCCCCCTCTACGAGCAGTACTTC; cdr3_aa: CASSPPGLPLYEQYF
v_call: TRBV6-2/TRBV6-3; j_call: TRBJ2-5; d_call: TRBD2; clone_size: .; cdr3_nt: TGTGCCAGCAGTTACTCGGTAGCGGGGGGGCAAGAGACCCAGTACTTC; cdr3_aa: CASSYSVAGGQETQYF
v_call: TRBV12-3/TRBV12-4; j_call: TRBJ1-5; d_call: .; clone_size: .; cdr3_nt: TGTGCCAGCAGTAGAGGGATCCTACAGCCCCAGCATTTT; cdr3_aa: CASSRGILQPQHF
v_call: TRBV11-2; j_call: TRBJ2-7; d_call: TRBD1; clone_size: .; cdr3_nt: TGTGCCAGCAGCTTAGAAAGGGGACAGGGGAGGTTCTTC; cdr3_aa: CASSLERGQGRFF
v_call: TRBV5-1; j_call: TRBJ2-5; d_call: .; clone_size: .; cdr3_nt: TGCGCCAGCAGCTTCCAACAAGAGACCCAGTACTTC; cdr3_aa: CASSFQQETQYF
v_call: TRBV2; j_call: TRBJ2-3; d_call: .; clone_size: once; cdr3_nt: TGTGCCAGGGGAAATACCGGTAGCACAGATACGCAGTATTTT; cdr3_aa: CARGNTGSTDTQYF
v_call: TRBV29-1; j_call: TRBJ1-5; d_call: TRBD1; clone_size: .; cdr3_nt: TGCAGCGCGGAGGGGGGACAGGGGCAGCCCCAGCATTTT; cdr3_aa: CSAEGGQGQPQHF
v_call: TRBV7-2; j_call: TRBJ2-3; d_call: .; clone_size: once; cdr3_nt: TGTGCCAGCAGCTTCTACAGGGAAGCAGATACGCAGTATTTT; cdr3_aa: CASSFYREADTQYF
v_call: TRBV29-1; j_call: TRBJ1-2; d_call: TRBD1; clone_size: .; cdr3_nt: TGCAGCGCCGGACAGGAATACGGCTACACCTTC; cdr3_aa: CSAGQEYGYTF
v_call: TRBV3-1/TRBV3-2; j_call: TRBJ1-4; d_call: .; clone_size: .; cdr3_nt: TGTGCCAGCAGCCAACCCGGGCCCGCGGCGGAACTGTTTTTT; cdr3_aa: CASSQPGPAAELFF
v_call: TRBV28; j_call: TRBJ2-7; d_call: TRBD2; clone_size: .; cdr3_nt: TGTGCCAGCTTGAAGGCGGGAGCGGGCGAGCAGTACTTC; cdr3_aa: CASLKAGAGEQYF
v_call: TRBV12-3/TRBV12-4; j_call: TRBJ1-1; d_call: .; clone_size: .; cdr3_nt: TGTGCCAGCAGTCAATACGGTGCGACTGAAGCTTTCTTT; cdr3_aa: CASSQYGATEAFF
v_call: TRBV18; j_call: TRBJ2-3; d_call: .; clone_size: .; cdr3_nt: TGTGCCAGCTCACCTGGAACAGATACGCAGTATTTT; cdr3_aa: CASSPGTDTQYF
v_call: TRBV19; j_call: TRBJ1-1; d_call: .; clone_size: .; cdr3_nt: TGTGCCAGTAGTATCGCGGCGGCAGTGAACACTGAAGCTTTCTTT; cdr3_aa: CASSIAAAVNTEAFF
v_call: TRBV5-1; j_call: TRBJ2-3; d_call: .; clone_size: .; cdr3_nt: TGCGCCAGCAGGGTGGGTTGGGATACGCAGTATTTT; cdr3_aa: CASRVGWDTQYF
v_call: TRBV3-1/TRBV3-2; j_call: TRBJ2-7; d_call: .; clone_size: .; cdr3_nt: TGTGCCAGCAGCCAAGTTACAGTCACCCTTGGGCAGTACTTC; cdr3_aa: CASSQVTVTLGQYF
v_call: TRBV11-2; j_call: TRBJ1-5; d_call: .; clone_size: .; cdr3_nt: TGTGCCAGCAGCTTGGGGAGCCCTTATAGCAATCAGCCCCAGCATTTT; cdr3_aa: CASSLGSPYSNQPQHF
v_call: TRBV18; j_call: TRBJ2-3; d_call: TRBD2; clone_size: .; cdr3_nt: TGTGCCAGCTCACCATTGCGGGGGGGCCGGGGCACAGATACGCAGTATTTT; cdr3_aa: CASSPLRGGRGTDTQYF
v_call: TRBV3-1/TRBV3-2; j_call: TRBJ2-7; d_call: .; clone_size: .; cdr3_nt: TGTGCCGCCGGCCCGGGGCTCCCAGTCGAGCAGTACTTC; cdr3_aa: CAAGPGLPVEQYF
v_call: TRBV20-1; j_call: TRBJ2-7; d_call: .; clone_size: .; cdr3_nt: TGCAGTGCTAGAATGGACTACGAGCAGTACTTC; cdr3_aa: CSARMDYEQYF
v_call: TRBV11-2; j_call: TRBJ1-1; d_call: .; clone_size: .; cdr3_nt: TGTGCCAGCAGCCTACGGAGCACTGAAGCTTTCTTT; cdr3_aa: CASSLRSTEAFF
v_call: TRBV5-1; j_call: TRBJ2-7; d_call: .; clone_size: .; cdr3_nt: TGCGCCAGCAGCTTGGGGGTAGGGGTTGGCGAGCAGTACTTC; cdr3_aa: CASSLGVGVGEQYF
v_call: TRBV28; j_call: TRBJ2-2; d_call: .; clone_size: .; cdr3_nt: TGTGCCAGCAGTTACTGGCAGGGGAACACCGGGGAGCTGTTTTTT; cdr3_aa: CASSYWQGNTGELFF
v_call: TRBV5-3; j_call: TRBJ1-3; d_call: .; clone_size: .; cdr3_nt: TGTGCCAGAAGCTTACCGGACAGATCTGGAAACACCATATATTTT; cdr3_aa: CARSLPDRSGNTIYF
v_call: TRBV9; j_call: TRBJ1-1; d_call: .; clone_size: .; cdr3_nt: TGTGCCAGCAGCGTGTCGCCGGGAACCAACACTGAAGCTTTCTTT; cdr3_aa: CASSVSPGTNTEAFF
v_call: TRBV7-2; j_call: TRBJ2-5; d_call: .; clone_size: .; cdr3_nt: TGTGCCAGTCTAGAGACCCAGTACTTC; cdr3_aa: CASLETQYF
v_call: TRBV5-1; j_call: TRBJ2-5; d_call: .; clone_size: .; cdr3_nt: TGCGCCAGCAGCTACCGGGACAAAGAAGAGACCCAGTACTTC; cdr3_aa: CASSYRDKEETQYF